The 9 T cell receptor beta chains reported below all come from one sample, sequenced in a study of human T cells and chemical hapten exposure. Time point defined: patch test 3, about 24 weeks after DPC sensitization. Treatment specified: therapeutic diphenylcyclopropenone sensitization with weekly scalp DPC. MiXCR was run by TCRdb on the RACE reads, yielding one entry per CDR3 protein. The repertoire has 150,000 to 200,000 distinct CDR3 sequences, roughly 25% of them found once; the top ten carry under 2.5%. The specimen comprised whole blood, sampled in connection with sensitization to the hapten diphenylcyclopropenone (DPC). These receptors were taken from a woman younger than 30 with alopecia areata. Some clones in this sample may be carry-over from other donors' samples.

This chain links TRBV6-2 or TRBV6-3 with TRBJ2-4; D not certain. The germline CDR1 and CDR2 sequences are MNHEY and SVGEGT. Between the trimmed V and J ends, which lost 6 bases and 0 bases, there was a span of 9 bases. CDR3 length: 14 amino acids. The CDR3 DNA reads TGTGCCAGCAGGTCAGAGGTAGCCAAAAACATTCAGTACTTC. Amino acid sequence: CASRSEVAKNIQYF.

This clonotype was counted a few times. The CDR3 DNA follows: TGCGCCAGCAGCCAAGATAAGGCCACAGATACGCAGTATTTT. Translated, it gives CASSQDKATDTQYF. V and J are TRBV4-1 and TRBJ2-3, with D unclear. Germline V gene lookup returns CDR1 MGHRA and CDR2 YSYEKL. The CDR3 runs to 14 residues. V lost 0 bases to trimming and J lost 2 bases, with 6 bases between them.

A few counts support this clonotype. This chain links TRBV21-1 with TRBJ2-5; the DNA was not compared with TRBD1, the D call given in the table. TRBV21-1 is marked as a pseudogene. The CDR3 totals 13 residues. In DNA, the CDR3 is TGTGCCAGCAGCTACCGGGCGGGGGAGACCCAGTACTTC. Protein: CASSYRAGETQYF.

This clonotype was seen more than once but under ten times. V usage is TRBV5-1 and J usage is TRBJ2-5; 7 positions match TRBD1. V dropped 5 bases and J dropped 3; count of bases not matched to a gene: 4. Germline V gives CDR1 SGHRS, CDR2 YFSETQ. This CDR3 is built from 13 residues. The CDR3: CASRQGTEETQYF. DNA for the CDR3: TGCGCCAGCAGACAGGGGACAGAAGAGACCCAGTACTTC.

J is TRBJ1-2 and V is TRBV20-1; D not resolved. The CDR3 is 12 residues long. Germline V gene data show CDR1 as DFQATT and CDR2 as SNEGSKA (reference sequence). Trimming took off 3 bases at V and 3 bases at J, with 8 bases between the two ends. CDR3 loop: CSASSPDYGYTF. Written as DNA, the CDR3 is TGCAGTGCTAGTTCCCCTGACTATGGCTACACCTTC.

This clonotype was seen only a few times. The chain employs TRBV4-1 and TRBJ1-5; 8 nucleotides line up with TRBD1. From germline, CDR1 is MGHRA and CDR2 YSYEKL. After removal of 3 bases from V and 7 bases from J, the junction contained 2 bases not matched to a gene. The CDR3 runs 13 residues. The CDR3 DNA follows: TGCGCCAGCAGCCAGGACAGGGTACAGCCCCAGCATTTT. Translation: CASSQDRVQPQHF.

V is TRBV6-6 and J is TRBJ1-2; the D gene is possibly TRBD1 (5 bases). The CDR3 loop spans 15 amino acids. Germline CDR1 MNHNY, CDR2 SVGAGI (reference sequence). Trimming removed 2 bases at V and 4 bases at J, with 14 bases between. CDR3 nucleotides: TGTGCCAGCAGTTACCCACCTGGGGCCCTCTATGGCTACACCTTC. Protein sequence: CASSYPPGALYGYTF.

This chain connects TRBV4-3 to TRBJ2-1; 9 bases match TRBD2. Losses at the gene ends were 0 bases for V and 7 bases for J; bases not matched to a gene: 7. CDR3 length: 16 residues. Germline V CDR1 and CDR2: LGHNA, YSLEER. CDR3 protein: CASSQDPGLATNEQFF. In DNA form, the CDR3 reads TGCGCCAGCAGCCAAGATCCTGGACTAGCGACGAATGAGCAGTTCTTC.

This clonotype was picked up a small number of times. The chain recombines TRBV7-9 with TRBJ2-7; 15 bases match TRBD2. Germline V CDR1 and CDR2: SEHNR, FQNEAQ (reference sequence). The ends lost 5 bases at V and 9 bases at J; junction bases unmatched: 8. This CDR3 spans 15 amino acids. As DNA, the CDR3 is TGTGCCAGCAGCCCCCGGACTAGCGGGAGGGAGGGGCAGTACTTC. Protein sequence: CASSPRTSGREGQYF.